Below, 5 T cell receptor beta chains from the same sample are listed, as sequenced in a study of spatial heterogeneity in lung cancer. TCRdb recomputed calls from the 5' RACE reads with MiXCR, one row per CDR3 protein. The repertoire holds about 120,000 distinct CDR3 sequences, with 10% to 15% as singletons. The sample's time point: blood at routine non-recurrence follow-up after resection. Researchers sequenced whole RNA taken from tumor, nontumor lung or frozen PBMC without sorting. The specimen was PBMCs, collected at follow-up. The receptor source for this set is a male donor with early-stage non-small cell lung cancer.

The CDR3 sequence is CASSESFDSPLHF. DNA for the CDR3: TGTGCCAGCAGTGAATCGTTTGATTCACCCCTCCACTTT. The rearrangement joins TRBV25-1 to TRBJ1-6, with D hard to call. V was trimmed by 1 base and J by 8 bases, leaving 6 bases between them. The CDR3 sequence is 13 residues long. Germline V gene sequence: CDR1 MGHDK, CDR2 SYGVNS.

This clonotype turned up a few times. The chain combines TRBV6-1 with TRBJ1-5; D is unclear. Germline V CDR1 and CDR2: MNHNS, SASEGT. V was shortened by 10 bases and J by 3 bases, with 13 bases between the two germline ends. The CDR3 has 13 residues. CDR3 DNA sequence: TGTGCCACCGAGACCCCGCCCAATCAGCCCCAGCATTTT. This sequence encodes CATETPPNQPQHF.

The sample holds many counts of this clonotype. CDR3 DNA: TGTGCCAGCAGCGTAGGAGGATGGGGAGGTGAAGCTTTCTTT. This translates into CASSVGGWGGEAFF. The chain joins TRBV9 to TRBJ1-1; no firm D call. The germline CDR1 and CDR2 sequences are SGDLS and YYNGEE. Trimming shortened V by 0 bases and J by 7 bases, and 13 bases separated the two germline ends. CDR3 length equals 14 residues.

This clonotype appeared many times. This chain joins TRBV10-3 and TRBJ2-1; 8 bases match TRBD1. CDR1 and CDR2 from the germline V gene are ENHRY and SYGVKD. The CDR3 has 15 residues. V was pared by 3 bases and J by 9 bases, with 10 bases of the junction left unmatched. Written as DNA, the CDR3 is TGTGCCATCAGTGATTTGCCGACAGGGGTTGGTGAGCAGTTCTTC. Translation gives CAISDLPTGVGEQFF.

The J gene is TRBJ2-1, the V gene TRBV20-1; perhaps TRBD2 as D (6 bases). The V end lost 1 base, the J end lost 4 bases, and 14 bases lay between the germline ends. CDR1 DFQATT and CDR2 SNEGSKA come from the germline V gene (reference sequence). The CDR3 consists of 15 residues. This chain's CDR3 is CSARVLASSYNEQFF. The CDR3 coding sequence is TGCAGTGCTAGAGTTCTAGCGTCCTCATACAATGAGCAGTTCTTC.